The subject of this entry is one T cell receptor beta chain. What antigen it recognizes has not been identified. Nothing much larger sits one base from this clone, and base qualities are not available. The sample is drawn from a study of T cells in tumors after PD-1 blockade (dated by TCRdb to between 2019 and 2020). Regarding the study in general: Patients with prior checkpoint blockade, systemic immunosuppressant use, or recent radiotherapy or other anti-cancer therapy within 4 weeks were excluded. RECIST version 1.1 was used to evaluate clinical response. Pembrolizumab 200 mg every 3 weeks or cemiplimab 350 mg every 2 weeks was administered to patients. Peripheral blood samples averaged approximately 110,000 TCR templates (range roughly 24,679-257,772) and roughly 40,000 unique clonotypes. Bulk TCR sequencing was performed on fewer than 13 peripheral blood samples from a handful of patients to compare blood and tumor clonotypes. Using site-matched tumors from BCC or SCC patients sampled before and after anti-PD-1 therapy, the study carried out paired single-cell RNA and TCR sequencing. A subset of patients also received ongoing daily vismodegib 150 mg during anti-PD-1 treatment. What the study reported, not specific to this receptor: About 39% of TCR clonotypes from the tumor were detected in blood, and certain novel exhausted tumor clones were present in blood collected before treatment, which suggests recruitment from the periphery. The source of novel T cell clones was not identified, and lymphoid organs or rare unexpanded clones within the tumor or the tumor periphery could be included among the possible sources.

The immunoSEQ platform was used to carry out deep TCRbeta sequencing. The study's own analysis went as follows. For further analysis, only productive rearrangements were exported from the immunoSEQ Analyzer. T cell phenotypes were assigned to bulk TCRbeta clonotypes by matching the clonotypes to single-cell RNA+TCR-seq clones with the same TCRbeta sequence. Clone enrichment in tumor was calculated as tumor frequency divided by PBMC frequency from bulk TCR sequencing. GLIPH was used to sort TCRs into specificity groups, which are clusters of distinct TCRs that likely recognize common antigens through shared CDR3 motifs. TCRdb's version of the immuneACCESS table is confined to in-frame rearrangements and falls short of the full clone set. An unresolved V gene accounts for under half of the shortfall where checked; the remainder is of unknown origin. The V and J calls and clone size were taken over from that table, and D and trimming were inferred from the DNA. A total of 30,000 to 40,000 clones appear in this sample, 78% of them only once. The top ten clones comprise approximately 38% of the sample.

The sample's time point label, decoded: before anti-PD-1 therapy. Genomic DNA extracted from tumor biopsies or peripheral blood was used for bulk TCRbeta sequencing, with input ranging from about 550 ng to 6,004 ng. Every patient had histologically proven advanced or metastatic basal or squamous cell carcinoma and was a poor candidate for surgical resection. The basal cell carcinoma cohort was made up of roughly eleven patients, and bulk tumor TCR sequencing was performed for 8 or 9 of these patients. Including the terminal cysteine and phenylalanine, the CDR3 comprises 11 residues. Only the CDR3 portion is preserved as DNA: 33 bases, with reading frame beginning at the first base. Trimming takes 7 bases from V and 11 bases from J, and the germline ends sit 15 bases apart. CDR1 is given as MDHEN and CDR2 as SYDVKM, both from the germline V gene.

The starting material was PBMCs, obtained before anti-PD-1 treatment. The rearranged chain carries TRBV28 and TRBJ2-7; the D gene assignment is perhaps TRBD1 or TRBD2, with each matching 5 bases. This TCR was recovered from a human donor with basal cell carcinoma. The CDR3 loop reads CASIDAGSKYF. The DNA sequence follows: TGTGCCAGCATCGATGCAGGGAGTAAGTACTTC.